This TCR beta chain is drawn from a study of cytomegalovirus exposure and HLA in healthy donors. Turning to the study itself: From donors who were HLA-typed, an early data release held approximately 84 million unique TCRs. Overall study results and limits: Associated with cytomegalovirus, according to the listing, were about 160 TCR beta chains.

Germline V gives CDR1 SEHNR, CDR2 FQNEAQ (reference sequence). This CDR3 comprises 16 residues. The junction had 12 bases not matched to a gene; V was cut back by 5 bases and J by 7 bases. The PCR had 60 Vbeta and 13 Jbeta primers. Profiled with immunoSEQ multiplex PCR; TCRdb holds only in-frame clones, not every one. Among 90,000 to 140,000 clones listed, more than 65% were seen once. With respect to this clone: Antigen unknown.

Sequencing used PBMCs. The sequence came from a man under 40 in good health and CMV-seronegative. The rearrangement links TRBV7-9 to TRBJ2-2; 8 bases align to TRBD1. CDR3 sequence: CASSVGAAGGLGELFF. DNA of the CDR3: TGTGCCAGCAGCGTCGGAGCCGCAGGGGGCCTCGGGGAGCTGTTTTTT.